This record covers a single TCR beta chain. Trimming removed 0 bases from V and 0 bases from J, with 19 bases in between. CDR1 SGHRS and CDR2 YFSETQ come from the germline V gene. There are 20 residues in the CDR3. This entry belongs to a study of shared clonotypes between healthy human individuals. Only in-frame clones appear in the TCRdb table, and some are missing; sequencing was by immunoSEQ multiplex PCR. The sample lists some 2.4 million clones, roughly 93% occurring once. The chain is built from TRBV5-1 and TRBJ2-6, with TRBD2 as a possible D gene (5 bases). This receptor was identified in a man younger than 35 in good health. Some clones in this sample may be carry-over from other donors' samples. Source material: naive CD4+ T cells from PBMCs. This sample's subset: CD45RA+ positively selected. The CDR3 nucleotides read TGCGCCAGCAGCTTGGATTTTAGCGTCAGGAGTTCCTCTGGGGCCAACGTCCTGACTTTC. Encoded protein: CASSLDFSVRSSSGANVLTF.